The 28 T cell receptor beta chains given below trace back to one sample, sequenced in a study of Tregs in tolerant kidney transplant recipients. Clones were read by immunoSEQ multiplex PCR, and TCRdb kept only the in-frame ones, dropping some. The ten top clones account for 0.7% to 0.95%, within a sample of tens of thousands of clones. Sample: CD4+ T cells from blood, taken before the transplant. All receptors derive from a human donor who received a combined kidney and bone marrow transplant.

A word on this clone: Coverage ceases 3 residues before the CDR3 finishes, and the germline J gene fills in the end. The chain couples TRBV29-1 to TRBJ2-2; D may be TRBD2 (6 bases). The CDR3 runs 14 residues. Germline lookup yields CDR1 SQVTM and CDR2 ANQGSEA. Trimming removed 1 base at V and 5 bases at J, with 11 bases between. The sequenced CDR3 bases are TGCAGCGTTGAAGCGCAGGGAGGTACCGGGGAG. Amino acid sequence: CSVEAQGGTGE. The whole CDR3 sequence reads CSVEAQGGTGELFF.

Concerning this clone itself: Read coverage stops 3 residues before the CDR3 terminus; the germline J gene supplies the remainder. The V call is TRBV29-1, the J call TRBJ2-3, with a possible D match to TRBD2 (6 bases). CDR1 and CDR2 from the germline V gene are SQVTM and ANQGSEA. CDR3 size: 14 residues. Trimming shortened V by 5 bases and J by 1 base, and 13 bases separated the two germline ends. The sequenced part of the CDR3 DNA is TGCAGCGTTCATGGCGGGATCCGCACAGATACG. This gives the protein CSVHGGIRTDT. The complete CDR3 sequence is CSVHGGIRTDTQYF.

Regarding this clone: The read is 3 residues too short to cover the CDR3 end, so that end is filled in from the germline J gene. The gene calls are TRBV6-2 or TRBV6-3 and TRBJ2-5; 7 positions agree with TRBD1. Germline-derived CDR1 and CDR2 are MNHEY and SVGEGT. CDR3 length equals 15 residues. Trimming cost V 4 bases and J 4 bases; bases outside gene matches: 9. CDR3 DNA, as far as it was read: TGTGCCAGCAGTTCAGTAAACGAGGGGGCAGAGACC. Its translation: CASSSVNEGAET. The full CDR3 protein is CASSSVNEGAETQYF.

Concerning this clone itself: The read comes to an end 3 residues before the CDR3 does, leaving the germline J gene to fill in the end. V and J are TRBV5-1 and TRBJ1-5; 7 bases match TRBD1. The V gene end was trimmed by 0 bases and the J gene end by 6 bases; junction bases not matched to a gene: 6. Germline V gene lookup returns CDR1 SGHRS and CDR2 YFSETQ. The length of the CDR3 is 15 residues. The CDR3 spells CASSLGDSSVQPQHF. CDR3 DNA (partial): TGCGCCAGCAGCTTGGGGGACAGCTCCGTTCAGCCC.

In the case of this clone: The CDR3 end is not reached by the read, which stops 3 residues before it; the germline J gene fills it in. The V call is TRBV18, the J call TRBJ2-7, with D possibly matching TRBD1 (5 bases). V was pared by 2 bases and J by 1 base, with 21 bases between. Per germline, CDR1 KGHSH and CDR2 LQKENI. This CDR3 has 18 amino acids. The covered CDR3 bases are TGTGCCAGCTCACCAGGACCCAGGGTACCTAACCGGTCCTACGAG. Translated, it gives CASSPGPRVPNRSYE. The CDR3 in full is CASSPGPRVPNRSYEQYF.

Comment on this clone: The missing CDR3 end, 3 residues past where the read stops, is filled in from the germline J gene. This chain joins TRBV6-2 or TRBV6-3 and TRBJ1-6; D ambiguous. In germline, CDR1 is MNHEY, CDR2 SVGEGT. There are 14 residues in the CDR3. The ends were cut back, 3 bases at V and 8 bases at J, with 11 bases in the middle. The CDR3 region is CASSYAEKYSPLHF. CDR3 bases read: TGTGCCAGCAGTTATGCGGAGAAATATTCACCC.

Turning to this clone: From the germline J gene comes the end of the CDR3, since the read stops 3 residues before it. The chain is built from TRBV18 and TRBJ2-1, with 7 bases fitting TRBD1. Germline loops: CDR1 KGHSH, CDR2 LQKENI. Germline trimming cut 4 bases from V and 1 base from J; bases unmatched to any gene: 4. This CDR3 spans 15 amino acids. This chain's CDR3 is CASSLQGDSYNEQFF. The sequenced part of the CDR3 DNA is TGTGCCAGCTCACTCCAGGGGGATTCCTACAATGAG. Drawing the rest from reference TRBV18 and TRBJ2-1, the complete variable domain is NAGVMQNPRHLVRRRGQEARLRCSPMKGHSHVYWYRQLPEEGLKFMVYLQKENIIDESGMPKERFSAEFPKEGPSILRIQQVVRGDSAAYFCASSLQGDSYNEQFFGPGTRLTVL.

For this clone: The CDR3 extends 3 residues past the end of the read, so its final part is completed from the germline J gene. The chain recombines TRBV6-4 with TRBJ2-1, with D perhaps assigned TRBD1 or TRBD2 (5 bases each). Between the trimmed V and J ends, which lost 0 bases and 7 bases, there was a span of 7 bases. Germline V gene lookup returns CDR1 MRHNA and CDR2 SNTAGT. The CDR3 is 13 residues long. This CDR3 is CASSDSEGNEQFF. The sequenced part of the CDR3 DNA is TGTGCCAGCAGTGACTCTGAGGGGAATGAG.

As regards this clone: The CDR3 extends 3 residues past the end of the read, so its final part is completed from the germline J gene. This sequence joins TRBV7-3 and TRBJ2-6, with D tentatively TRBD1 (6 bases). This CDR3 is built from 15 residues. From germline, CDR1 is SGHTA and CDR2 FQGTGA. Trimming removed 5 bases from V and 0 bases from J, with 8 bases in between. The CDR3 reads CASSMDSSGANVLTF. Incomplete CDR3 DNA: TGTGCCAGCAGCATGGACAGCTCTGGGGCCAACGTC.

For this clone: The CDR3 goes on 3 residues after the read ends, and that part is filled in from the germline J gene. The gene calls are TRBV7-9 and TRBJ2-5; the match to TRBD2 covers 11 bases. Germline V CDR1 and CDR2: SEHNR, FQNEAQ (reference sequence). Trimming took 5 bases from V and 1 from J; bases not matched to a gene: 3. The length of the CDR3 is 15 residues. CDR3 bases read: TGTGCCAGCAGCCCGGGGACTAGCGGCCAAGAGACC. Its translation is CASSPGTSGQET. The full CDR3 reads CASSPGTSGQETQYF.

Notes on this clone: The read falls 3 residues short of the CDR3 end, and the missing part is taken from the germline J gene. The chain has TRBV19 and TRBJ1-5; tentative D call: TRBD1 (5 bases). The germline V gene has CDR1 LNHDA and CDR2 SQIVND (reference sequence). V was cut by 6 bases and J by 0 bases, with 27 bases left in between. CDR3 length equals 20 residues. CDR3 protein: CASSLNRKRGTIRSNQPQHF. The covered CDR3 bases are TGTGCCAGTAGCCTCAATCGGAAGAGGGGAACGATACGTAGCAATCAGCCC.

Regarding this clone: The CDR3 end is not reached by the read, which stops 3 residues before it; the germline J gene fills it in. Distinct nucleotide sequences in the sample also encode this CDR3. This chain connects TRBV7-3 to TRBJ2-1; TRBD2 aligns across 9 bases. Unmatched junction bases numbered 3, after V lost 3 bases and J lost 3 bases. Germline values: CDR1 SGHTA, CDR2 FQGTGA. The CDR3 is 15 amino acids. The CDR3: CASSFSGSSYNEQFF. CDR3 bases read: TGTGCCAGCAGCTTTAGCGGGAGTAGCTACAATGAG.

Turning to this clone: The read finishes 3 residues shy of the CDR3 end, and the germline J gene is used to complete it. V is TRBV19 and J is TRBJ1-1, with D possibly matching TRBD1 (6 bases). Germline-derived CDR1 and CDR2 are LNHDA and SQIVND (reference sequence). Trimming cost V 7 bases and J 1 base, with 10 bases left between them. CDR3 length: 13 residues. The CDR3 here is CASNTQGNTEAFF. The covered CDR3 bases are TGTGCCAGTAACACACAGGGGAACACTGAA.

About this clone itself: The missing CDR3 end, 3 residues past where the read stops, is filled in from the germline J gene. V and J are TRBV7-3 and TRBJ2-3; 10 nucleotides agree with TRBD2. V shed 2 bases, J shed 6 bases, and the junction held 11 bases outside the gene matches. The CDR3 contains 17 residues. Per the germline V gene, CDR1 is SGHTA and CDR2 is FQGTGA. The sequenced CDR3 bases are TGTGCCAGCAGCTTACTTCCGCTAGCGGGAGTATCTGATACG. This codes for CASSLLPLAGVSDT. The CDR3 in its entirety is CASSLLPLAGVSDTQYF.

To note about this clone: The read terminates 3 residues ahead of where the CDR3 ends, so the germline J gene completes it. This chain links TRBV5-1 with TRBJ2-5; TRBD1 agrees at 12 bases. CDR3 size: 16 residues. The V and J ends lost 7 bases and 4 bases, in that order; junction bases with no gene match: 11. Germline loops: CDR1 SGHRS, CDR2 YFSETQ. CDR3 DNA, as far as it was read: TGCGCCAGCCAACTCCGGGACAGGGGGCGCGGAGAGACC. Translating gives CASQLRDRGRGET. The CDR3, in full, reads CASQLRDRGRGETQYF.

The covered CDR3 bases are TGTGCCAGCAGCTGGAACAGGGGATACACAGATACG. Residues: CASSWNRGYTDT. The CDR3 in its entirety is CASSWNRGYTDTQYF. This sequence joins TRBV5-8 and TRBJ2-3; 7 bases match TRBD1. The read falls 3 residues short of the CDR3 end, and the missing part is taken from the germline J gene. CDR3 length: 15 residues. Germline CDR1 is SGHTS and CDR2 is YDEGEE. Trimming removed 3 bases from V and 2 bases from J; junction bases left unmatched: 6. The entire variable domain, with the rest obtained from reference TRBV5-8 and TRBJ2-3, is as follows: EAGVTQSPTHLIKTRGQQATLRCSPISGHTSVYWYQQALGLGLQFLLWYDEGEERNRGNFPPRFSGRQFPNYSSELNVNALELEDSALYLCASSWNRGYTDTQYFGPGTRLTVL.

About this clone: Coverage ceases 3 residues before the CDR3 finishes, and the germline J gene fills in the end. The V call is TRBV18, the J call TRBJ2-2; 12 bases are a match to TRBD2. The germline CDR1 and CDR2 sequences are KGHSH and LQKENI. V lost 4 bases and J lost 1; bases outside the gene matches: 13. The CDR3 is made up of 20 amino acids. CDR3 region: CASSRQILAGGRGNTGELFF. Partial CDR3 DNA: TGTGCCAGCTCACGCCAAATACTAGCGGGAGGCCGGGGGAACACCGGGGAG.

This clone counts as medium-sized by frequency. The DNA read from the CDR3 is TGTGCCAGCAGCTTAACTAGCGGGAGGGCCTACAATGAG. It codes for CASSLTSGRAYNE. The whole CDR3 sequence reads CASSLTSGRAYNEQFF. The chain combines TRBV7-8 with TRBJ2-1, with 13 bases identical to TRBD2. The read gets to within 3 residues of the CDR3 end, and the germline J gene fills in the rest. This CDR3 contains 16 residues. Germline values: CDR1 SGHVS, CDR2 FQNEAQ. V was pared by 2 bases and J by 2 bases, with 0 bases of the junction left unmatched. The variable domain in full, with the rest retrieved from reference TRBV7-8 and TRBJ2-1, is GAGVSQSPRYKVAKRGQDVALRCDPISGHVSLFWYQQALGQGPEFLTYFQNEAQLDKSGLPSDRFFAERPEGSVSTLKIQRTQQEDSAVYLCASSLTSGRAYNEQFFGPGTRLTVL.

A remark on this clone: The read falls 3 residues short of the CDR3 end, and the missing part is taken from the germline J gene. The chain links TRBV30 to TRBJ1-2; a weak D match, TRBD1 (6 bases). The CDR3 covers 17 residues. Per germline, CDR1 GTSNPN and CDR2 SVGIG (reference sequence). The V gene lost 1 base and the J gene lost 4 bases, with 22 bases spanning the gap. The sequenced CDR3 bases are TGTGCCTGGAGTGCATATAGGGTGGCCACAGGGTCCTATGGC. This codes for CAWSAYRVATGSYG. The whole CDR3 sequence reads CAWSAYRVATGSYGYTF.

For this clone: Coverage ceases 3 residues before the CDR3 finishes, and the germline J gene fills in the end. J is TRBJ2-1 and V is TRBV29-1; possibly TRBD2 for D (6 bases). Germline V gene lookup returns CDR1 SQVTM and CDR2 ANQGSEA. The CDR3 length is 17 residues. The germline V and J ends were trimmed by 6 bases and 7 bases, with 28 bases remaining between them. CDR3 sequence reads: CSVLTQLAGNTWNEQFF. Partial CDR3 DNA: TGCAGCGTCCTGACCCAGCTCGCGGGAAATACTTGGAATGAG.

The part of the CDR3 DNA that was read is TGTGCCAGTAGTACCCTCCAGGGGGGAAGAGATGAAAAA. It is translated as CASSTLQGGRDEK. The complete CDR3 protein is CASSTLQGGRDEKLFF. This chain uses TRBV19 with TRBJ1-4; the match to TRBD1 covers 7 bases. The read ends 3 residues before the CDR3 terminus; that terminus is restored from the germline J gene. Germline CDR1 reads LNHDA; CDR2 reads SQIVND (reference sequence). V gave up 4 bases and J gave up 6 bases; unmatched junction bases: 11. This CDR3 contains 16 residues.

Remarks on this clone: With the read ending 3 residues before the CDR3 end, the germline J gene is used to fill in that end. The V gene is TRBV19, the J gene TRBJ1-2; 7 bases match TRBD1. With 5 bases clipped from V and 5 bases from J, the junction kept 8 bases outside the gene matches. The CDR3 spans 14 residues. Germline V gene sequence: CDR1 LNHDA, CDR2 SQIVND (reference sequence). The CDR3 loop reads CASSPTMTGYGYTF. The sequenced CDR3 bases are TGTGCCAGTAGTCCCACCATGACAGGGTATGGC.

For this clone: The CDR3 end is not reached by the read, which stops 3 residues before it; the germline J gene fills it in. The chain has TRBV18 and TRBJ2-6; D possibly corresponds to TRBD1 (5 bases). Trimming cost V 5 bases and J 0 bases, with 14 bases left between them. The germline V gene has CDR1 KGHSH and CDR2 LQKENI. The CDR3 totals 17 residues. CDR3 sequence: CASSWSRAPSGANVLTF. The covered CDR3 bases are TGTGCCAGCTCATGGTCCAGGGCCCCCTCTGGGGCCAACGTC.

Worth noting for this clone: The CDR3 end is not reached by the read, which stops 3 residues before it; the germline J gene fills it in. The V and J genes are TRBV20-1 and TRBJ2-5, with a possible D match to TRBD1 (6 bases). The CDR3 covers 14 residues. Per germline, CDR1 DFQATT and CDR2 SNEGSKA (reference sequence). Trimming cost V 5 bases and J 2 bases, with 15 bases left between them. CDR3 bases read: TGCAGTGCTGCCCGGGACATCCGACAAGAGACC. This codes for CSAARDIRQET. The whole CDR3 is CSAARDIRQETQYF.

CDR3 DNA, as far as it was read: TGCGCCAGCAGCCCCCAGAGCACAGATACG. Translated, it gives CASSPQSTDT. The CDR3 in its entirety is CASSPQSTDTQYF. V usage is TRBV5-1 and J usage is TRBJ2-3; no reliable D call. The sequence runs out 3 residues before the end of the CDR3; the remainder is reconstructed from the germline J gene. V was shortened by 4 bases and J by 0 bases, with 6 bases between the two germline ends. Germline V gives CDR1 SGHRS, CDR2 YFSETQ. The CDR3 runs 13 residues.

Incomplete CDR3 DNA: TGCGCCAGCCGACAGGGGACTGGGGCCAACGTC. Amino acid sequence: CASRQGTGANV. The whole CDR3 protein is CASRQGTGANVLTF. The chain joins TRBV5-1 to TRBJ2-6; 8 nucleotides align to TRBD1. The read is 3 residues too short to cover the CDR3 end, so that end is filled in from the germline J gene. CDR3 length: 14 amino acids. V lost 7 bases and J lost 2; bases outside the gene matches: 2. Germline loops: CDR1 SGHRS, CDR2 YFSETQ.

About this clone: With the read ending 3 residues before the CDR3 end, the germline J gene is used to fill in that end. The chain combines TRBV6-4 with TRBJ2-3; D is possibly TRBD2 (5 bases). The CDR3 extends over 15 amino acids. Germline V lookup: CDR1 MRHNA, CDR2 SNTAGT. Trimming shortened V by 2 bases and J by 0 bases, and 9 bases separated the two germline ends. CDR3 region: CASSDGRTSTDTQYF. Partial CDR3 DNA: TGTGCCAGCAGTGACGGGCGGACTAGCACAGATACG.

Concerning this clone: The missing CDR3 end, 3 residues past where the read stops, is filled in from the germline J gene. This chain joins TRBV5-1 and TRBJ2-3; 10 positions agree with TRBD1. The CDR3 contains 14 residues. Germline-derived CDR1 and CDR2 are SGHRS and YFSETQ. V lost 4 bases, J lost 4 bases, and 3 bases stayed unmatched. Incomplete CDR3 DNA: TGCGCCAGCAGCCTCGGACAGGGGGCAGATACG. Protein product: CASSLGQGADT. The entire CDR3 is CASSLGQGADTQYF. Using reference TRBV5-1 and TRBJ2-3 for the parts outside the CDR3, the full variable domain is KAGVTQTPRYLIKTRGQQVTLSCSPISGHRSVSWYQQTPGQGLQFLFEYFSETQRNKGNFPGRFSGRQFSNSRSEMNVSTLELGDSALYLCASSLGQGADTQYFGPGTRLTVL.